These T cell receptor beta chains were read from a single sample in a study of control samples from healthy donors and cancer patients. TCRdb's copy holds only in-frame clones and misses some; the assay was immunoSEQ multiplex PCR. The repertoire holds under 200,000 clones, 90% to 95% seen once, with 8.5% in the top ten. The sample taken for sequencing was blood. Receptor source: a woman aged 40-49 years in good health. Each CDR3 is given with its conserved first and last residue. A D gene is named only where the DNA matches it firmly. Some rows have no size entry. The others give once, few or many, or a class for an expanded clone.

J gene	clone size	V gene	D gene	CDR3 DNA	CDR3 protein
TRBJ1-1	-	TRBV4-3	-	TGCGCCAGCAGCCAAGAGAACACTGAAGCTTTCTTT	CASSQENTEAFF
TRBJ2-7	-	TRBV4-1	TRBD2	TGCGCCAGCAGCCAAGGCGGGACTAGCGCCTTCTCCTACGAGCAGTACTTC	CASSQGGTSAFSYEQYF
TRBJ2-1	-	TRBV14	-	TGTGCCAGCAGCCAAGAATGGGCTAGGACCTACAATGAGCAGTTCTTC	CASSQEWARTYNEQFF
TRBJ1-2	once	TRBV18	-	TGTGCCAGCTCACCAAATAACAGTCCGATCTATGGCTACACCTTC	CASSPNNSPIYGYTF
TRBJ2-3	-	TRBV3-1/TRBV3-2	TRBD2	TGTGCCAGCAGCCAGCCACTAGCGTCCACAGATACGCAGTATTTT	CASSQPLASTDTQYF
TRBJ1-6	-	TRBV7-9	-	TGTGCCAGCACCCCATCCGGTCTCGATTCACCCCTCCACTTT	CASTPSGLDSPLHF
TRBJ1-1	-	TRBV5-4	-	TGTGCCAGCAGCTTGGGGCAAATGAACACTGAAGCTTTCTTT	CASSLGQMNTEAFF
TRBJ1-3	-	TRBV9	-	TGTGCCAGCAGCGTTGAGGGCGCGAGGGGAAACACCATATATTTT	CASSVEGARGNTIYF
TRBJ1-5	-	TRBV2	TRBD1	TGTGCCAGCAGTACAGGGGCGGTAGATCAGCCCCAGCATTTT	CASSTGAVDQPQHF
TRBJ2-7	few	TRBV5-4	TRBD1	TGTGCCAGCAGCTCTGGACAGGGGCTTTCCTACGAGCAGTACTTC	CASSSGQGLSYEQYF
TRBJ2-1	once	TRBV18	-	TGTGCCAGCTCACCAGCTACGGGGGCTGGCAATGAGCAGTTCTTC	CASSPATGAGNEQFF
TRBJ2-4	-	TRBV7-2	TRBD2	TGTGCCAGCAGTCGTCTACCGGGACTAGCGGAAGCCAAAAACATTCAGTACTTC	CASSRLPGLAEAKNIQYF
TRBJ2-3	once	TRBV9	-	TGTGCCAGCAGCGTTTTGTCCAGGGGAGCAGATACGCAGTATTTT	CASSVLSRGADTQYF
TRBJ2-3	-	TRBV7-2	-	TGTGCCAGCAGGGTGGAGTGGGGCCTATCAGATACGCAGTATTTT	CASRVEWGLSDTQYF
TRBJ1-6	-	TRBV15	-	TGTGCCACCAGCCCGGGACGGATTAATTCACCCCTCCACTTT	CATSPGRINSPLHF
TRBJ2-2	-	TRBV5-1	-	TGCGCCAGCAGCCCTAGGCCCGGGGAGCTGTTTTTT	CASSPRPGELFF
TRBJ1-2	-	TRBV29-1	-	TGCAGCGTTGCAGGGGATAACTATGGCTACACCTTC	CSVAGDNYGYTF
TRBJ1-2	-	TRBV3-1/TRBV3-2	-	TGTGCCAGCAGCCACGGCCCAGCAGGCTCCTATGGCTACACCTTC	CASSHGPAGSYGYTF
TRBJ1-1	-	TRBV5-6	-	TGTGCCAGCAGCTTGGATGGGGGCATGAACACTGAAGCTTTCTTT	CASSLDGGMNTEAFF
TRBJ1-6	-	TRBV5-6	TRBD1	TGTGCCAGCAGCTTGGCCCTTCCGGGACAGGGCAATTCACCCCTCCACTTT	CASSLALPGQGNSPLHF
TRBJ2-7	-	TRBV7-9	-	TGTGCCAGCAGCTTAGTTGCGGGATCCTCCGGGGAGCAGTACTTC	CASSLVAGSSGEQYF
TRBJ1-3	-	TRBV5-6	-	TGTGCCAGCAGCCTTCCCGGGGGGGGAGCTGGAAACACCATATATTTT	CASSLPGGGAGNTIYF
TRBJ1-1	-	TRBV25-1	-	TGTGCCAGCAGTTCTCGGATGAACACTGAAGCTTTCTTT	CASSSRMNTEAFF
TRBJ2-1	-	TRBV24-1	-	TGTGCCACCAGTGATCCGGGCCTCAGCAATGAGCAGTTCTTC	CATSDPGLSNEQFF
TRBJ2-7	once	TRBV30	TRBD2	TGTGCCTGGGGGGGTAAGGGGACTAGCGCCTACGAGCAGTACTTC	CAWGGKGTSAYEQYF